A single sample is the source of the 27 T cell receptor beta chains below, sequenced in a study of T-cell reconstitution after alpha-beta-depleted transplantation in children. Using unique molecular identifiers, the investigators prepared the TCRbeta library. TCRdb ran MiXCR on the PCR reads and lists one entry per CDR3 protein. The table includes approximately 200,000 distinct CDR3 sequences, about 14% detected once. The starting material was PBMCs from the stem cell graft donor, obtained from the stem cell graft. These receptors were obtained from a human donor who donated a stem cell graft to a child with acute lymphoblastic leukemia.

This clonotype came up many times. The chain joins TRBV5-5 to TRBJ1-5; maybe TRBD1 (6 bases). This CDR3 spans 14 amino acids. The V end was cut by 4 bases, the J end by 3 bases, with 11 bases between. Germline-derived CDR1 and CDR2 are SGHKS and YYEKEE (reference sequence). The CDR3 DNA sequence: TGTGCCAGCAGCCAGCACAGGGACAATCAGCCCCAGCATTTT. As protein: CASSQHRDNQPQHF.

The rearrangement uses TRBV12-3 or TRBV12-4 and TRBJ2-3, with 13 bases aligning to TRBD2. The V and J ends lost 4 bases and 5 bases, in that order; junction bases with no gene match: 9. This CDR3 comprises 17 residues. CDR3 in DNA: TGTGCCAGCAGTTCAAGGACTAGCGGGAGTTCCGGAGATACGCAGTATTTT. The encoded protein is CASSSRTSGSSGDTQYF.

In its sample, this clonotype was seen many times. This sequence joins TRBV5-1 and TRBJ2-5; the D gene is possibly TRBD2 (5 bases). The CDR3 runs to 13 residues. Trimming left V 4 bases short and J 4 bases short, with 11 bases between. The germline V gene has CDR1 SGHRS and CDR2 YFSETQ. CDR3 DNA: TGCGCCAGCAGCCTACTAGAGAGAGAGACCCAGTACTTC. Its translation is CASSLLERETQYF.

This clonotype was counted many times. V and J are TRBV10-3 and TRBJ2-5, with D unclear. Germline V gene sequence: CDR1 ENHRY, CDR2 SYGVKD. Trimming took off 4 bases at V and 5 bases at J, with 14 bases between the two ends. The CDR3 is 14 amino acids. CDR3 residues: CAISGPLGRETQYF. DNA for the CDR3: TGTGCCATCAGTGGGCCGTTAGGTCGGGAGACCCAGTACTTC.

This clonotype showed up many times. CDR3: CASSLAHGGRQPQHF. As DNA, the CDR3 is TGTGCCAGCAGTTTAGCCCATGGGGGGCGTCAGCCCCAGCATTTT. The chain uses TRBV12-3 or TRBV12-4 and TRBJ1-5; a weak D match, TRBD1 (6 bases). Trimming shortened V by 0 bases and J by 6 bases, and 12 bases separated the two germline ends. This CDR3 is 15 amino acids long.

This clonotype was found many times. The chain employs TRBV5-1 and TRBJ2-6; 7 nucleotides agree with TRBD1. CDR1 and CDR2 (germline): SGHRS, YFSETQ. This CDR3 spans 15 amino acids. V dropped 2 bases and J dropped 5; count of bases not matched to a gene: 4. In nucleotides, the CDR3 is TGCGCCAGCAGCTTCACAGGGGTGAGGGCCAACGTCCTGACTTTC. Amino acid sequence: CASSFTGVRANVLTF.

This clonotype was seen repeatedly, ten times or more. The gene calls are TRBV20-1 and TRBJ1-1, with D perhaps TRBD1 (5 bases). V shed 0 bases and J shed 5 bases, with 13 bases lying between them. The CDR3 consists of 14 residues. The germline CDR1 and CDR2 sequences are DFQATT and SNEGSKA (reference sequence). CDR3 amino acids: CSARDLGERTEAFF. CDR3 bases: TGCAGTGCTAGAGATTTAGGGGAGAGGACTGAAGCTTTCTTT.

There are a few counts of this clonotype. The V gene is TRBV7-2, the J gene TRBJ2-3; 8 positions match TRBD2. The CDR3 has 15 amino acids. Trimming took 5 bases from V and 1 from J; bases not matched to a gene: 5. The V gene's germline CDR1 is SGHTA and CDR2 FQGNSA. The CDR3: CASSASGLRTDTQYF. DNA of the CDR3: TGTGCCAGCAGCGCTAGCGGGTTACGCACAGATACGCAGTATTTT.

This clonotype was recorded a few times. A much larger clonotype is one base distant, so this may be a read error. The rearrangement links TRBV6-2 or TRBV6-3 to TRBJ2-1; D not resolved. V was shortened by 1 base and J by 6 bases, with 1 base between the two germline ends. The length of the CDR3 is 11 residues. In germline, CDR1 is MNHEY, CDR2 SVGEGT. The CDR3 reads CASSYFNEQFF. In DNA, the CDR3 is TGTGCCAGCAGTTACTTCAATGAGCAGTTCTTC.

This clonotype appeared many times. The chain links TRBV19 to TRBJ2-1; 7 nucleotides line up with TRBD2. The J segment lost 0 bases and the V segment lost 3 bases, leaving 8 bases of the junction unmatched. The germline V gene encodes CDR1 LNHDA and CDR2 SQIVND (reference sequence). This CDR3 is 17 amino acids long. For the CDR3, the DNA is TGTGCCAGTAGTATTTCGACTAGCCCCAGCTCCTACAATGAGCAGTTCTTC. Protein product: CASSISTSPSSYNEQFF.

This clonotype was seen at least ten times. The V call is TRBV20-1, the J call TRBJ2-5; D is perhaps TRBD1 or TRBD2 (5 bases each). The germline gives CDR1 DFQATT, CDR2 SNEGSKA (reference sequence). The CDR3 is 16 residues long. V was trimmed by 0 bases and J by 1 base, leaving 15 bases between them. Here the CDR3 DNA reads TGCAGTGCTAGAGATTACGGGGCGGCAATCCAAGAGACCCAGTACTTC. As protein: CSARDYGAAIQETQYF.

This clonotype was counted many times. The junction and the germline gene differ at one end; a read error may be behind it. The chain uses TRBV5-5 and TRBJ2-2; no reliable D call. CDR3 size: 14 residues. Germline-derived CDR1 and CDR2 are SGHKS and YYEKEE (reference sequence). The CDR3 region has the DNA TGTGCCAGCAGCTTGGACCCGATCACCTGGGAGCTGTTTTTT. Protein: CASSLDPITWELFF.

In this sample, this clonotype turned up many times. The chain is built from TRBV11-2 and TRBJ2-3; no clear D. V lost 2 bases, J lost 2 bases, and 5 bases lay in between. Germline V CDR1 and CDR2: SGHAT, FQNNGV. The CDR3 is 13 residues long. CDR3 sequence: CASSLLLTDTQYF. The CDR3 bases are TGTGCCAGCAGCTTACTCCTCACAGATACGCAGTATTTT.

In its sample, this clonotype was seen many times. The chain is built from TRBV6-1 and TRBJ2-3; 12 bases fit TRBD2. The CDR3 sequence is 16 residues long. V trimming: 6 bases; J trimming: 4 bases; junction bases outside the gene matches: 8. Looked up from germline, CDR1 is MNHNS and CDR2 is SASEGT. In DNA form, the CDR3 reads TGTGCCAGCAGAGAACCTAGCGGGAGGGCCGCAGATACGCAGTATTTT. Translation: CASREPSGRAADTQYF.

This clonotype was seen repeatedly, ten times or more. The chain is built from TRBV7-2 and TRBJ1-5; 7 positions match TRBD1. Germline V lookup: CDR1 SGHTA, CDR2 FQGNSA. CDR3 length: 14 residues. With 6 bases clipped from V and 3 bases from J, the junction kept 5 bases outside the gene matches. For the CDR3, the DNA is TGTGCCAGCAGACAGGGGCCTCACAATCAGCCCCAGCATTTT. Encoded protein: CASRQGPHNQPQHF.

In this sample, this clonotype turned up many times. The chain combines TRBV18 with TRBJ2-3; TRBD1 might be the D (7 bases). Trimming took 5 bases from V and 2 from J, leaving 17 bases between them. The germline V gene has CDR1 KGHSH and CDR2 LQKENI. The CDR3 contains 16 residues. The CDR3 spells CASSRRGRPYTDTQYF. The CDR3 DNA follows: TGTGCCAGCTCAAGGAGGGGGCGGCCCTACACAGATACGCAGTATTTT.

This chain joins TRBV4-1 and TRBJ1-5; D might be TRBD1 (5 bases). The CDR3 loop spans 16 amino acids. Germline V gene data show CDR1 as MGHRA and CDR2 as YSYEKL. V gave up 0 bases and J gave up 0 bases, with 9 bases separating them. CDR3 region: CASSQETEYSNQPQHF. DNA for the CDR3: TGCGCCAGCAGCCAAGAGACAGAATATAGCAATCAGCCCCAGCATTTT.

The sample holds many counts of this clonotype. The rearrangement links TRBV20-1 to TRBJ2-1, with D possibly TRBD2 on 5 matching bases. Germline CDR1 and CDR2: DFQATT and SNEGSKA (reference sequence). The CDR3 has 14 amino acids. Trimming removed 5 bases at V and 0 bases at J, with 11 bases between. The CDR3 loop is CSAGSGHSYNEQFF. The CDR3 DNA reads as TGCAGTGCTGGAAGCGGCCACTCCTACAATGAGCAGTTCTTC.

This clonotype showed up just a few times. The J gene is TRBJ2-1, the V gene TRBV5-1, with 8 bases lining up with TRBD2. The CDR3 contains 16 residues. The germline V gene has CDR1 SGHRS and CDR2 YFSETQ. Trimming cost V 3 bases and J 8 bases; bases outside gene matches: 13. The CDR3 region has the DNA TGCGCCAGCAGCTCCAAACTAGCGGAAGGGGCTTATGAGCAGTTCTTC. Translating gives CASSSKLAEGAYEQFF.

A note on this clonotype: One base away lies a much larger clone, so this may be a sequencing read error. The J gene is TRBJ2-3, the V gene TRBV13; D may correspond to TRBD1 or TRBD2 (5 bases each). The CDR3 is 13 residues long. The V and J ends lost 5 bases and 7 bases respectively, with 13 bases between them. Per germline, CDR1 PRHDT and CDR2 FYEKMQ (reference sequence). This CDR3 is CASSTQGEHTQYF. The CDR3 DNA reads as TGTGCCAGCAGCACTCAGGGAGAACATACGCAGTATTTT.

This clonotype was seen many times. The rearrangement joins TRBV5-1 to TRBJ2-1, with D maybe TRBD2 (6 bases). V was shortened by 0 bases and J by 0 bases, with 16 bases between the two germline ends. This CDR3 spans 18 amino acids. The germline CDR1 and CDR2 sequences are SGHRS and YFSETQ. Written as DNA, the CDR3 is TGCGCCAGCAGCTTGGATGTAGCGGCCATGAGCTCCTACAATGAGCAGTTCTTC. It specifies CASSLDVAAMSSYNEQFF.

The table lists this clonotype with many counts. The chain carries TRBV12-3 or TRBV12-4 and TRBJ1-2; maybe TRBD1 (6 bases). The V end lost 6 bases, the J end lost 4 bases, and 12 bases lay between the germline ends. This CDR3 spans 13 amino acids. CDR3 sequence (DNA): TGTGCCAGCAGAGCGACAGGCACCTATGGCTACACCTTC. Translated, it gives CASRATGTYGYTF.

The sample holds many counts of this clonotype. The chain uses TRBV4-2 and TRBJ1-1; tentatively, D is TRBD1 (5 bases). Deletions cut 4 bases from V and 3 bases from J, with 15 bases between. This CDR3 is 15 amino acids long. CDR1 LGHNA and CDR2 YNFKEQ come from the germline V gene. The chain's CDR3 is CASSPGHSGDTEAFF. CDR3 nucleotide sequence: TGTGCCAGCAGCCCAGGACATTCGGGGGACACTGAAGCTTTCTTT.

This clonotype was detected ten times or more. CDR3 protein: CASSLDPAGGPHNEQFF. The CDR3 bases are TGTGCCAGCAGTTTAGATCCAGCGGGAGGGCCTCACAATGAGCAGTTCTTC. The gene calls are TRBV12-3 or TRBV12-4 and TRBJ2-1; 10 bases align to TRBD2. The CDR3 has 17 amino acids. V lost 1 base to trimming and J lost 5 bases; unmatched junction nucleotides: 8.

V gene TRBV10-3 combines with J gene TRBJ1-1; tentatively, D is TRBD1 (6 bases). This CDR3 comprises 15 residues. Germline CDR1 ENHRY, CDR2 SYGVKD. V lost 5 bases and J lost 2, with 15 bases in between. CDR3 DNA sequence: TGTGCCATCAGTTCCCCGAGGGGGGGAAACACTGAAGCTTTCTTT. Protein sequence: CAISSPRGGNTEAFF.

This rearrangement joins TRBV30 to TRBJ1-4; a weak D match, TRBD1 (6 bases). The CDR3 runs 14 residues. Deletions cut 4 bases from V and 7 bases from J, with 16 bases between. Germline loops: CDR1 GTSNPN, CDR2 SVGIG (reference sequence). The DNA of the CDR3 is TGTGCCTGGAACGCCAAAGGACAGTTTGAAAAACTGTTTTTT. Translating it yields CAWNAKGQFEKLFF.

J is TRBJ2-7 and V is TRBV4-1; D is unresolved. The CDR3 runs 16 residues. V was clipped by 2 bases and J by 3 bases, with 17 bases between them. Looked up from germline, CDR1 is MGHRA and CDR2 is YSYEKL. The CDR3, as DNA: TGCGCCAGCAGCCAAATCCTCTCGCGGTCAGGCTACGAGCAGTACTTC. It encodes CASSQILSRSGYEQYF.